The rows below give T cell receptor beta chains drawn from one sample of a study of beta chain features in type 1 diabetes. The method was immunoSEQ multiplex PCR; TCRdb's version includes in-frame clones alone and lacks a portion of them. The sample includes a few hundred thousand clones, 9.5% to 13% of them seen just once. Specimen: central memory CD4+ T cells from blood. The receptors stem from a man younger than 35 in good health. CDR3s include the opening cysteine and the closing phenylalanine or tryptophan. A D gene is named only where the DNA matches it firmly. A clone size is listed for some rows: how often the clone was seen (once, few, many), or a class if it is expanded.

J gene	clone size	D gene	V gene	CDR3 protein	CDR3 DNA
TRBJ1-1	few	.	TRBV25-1	CASSEYRTAVNTEAFF	TGTGCCAGCAGTGAATACCGGACAGCGGTGAACACTGAAGCTTTCTTT
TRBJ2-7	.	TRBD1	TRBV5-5	CASSFDRAYEQYF	TGTGCCAGCAGCTTTGACAGGGCCTACGAGCAGTACTTC
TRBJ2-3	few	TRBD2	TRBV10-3	CAISRLAEASDTQYF	TGTGCCATCAGCCGACTAGCGGAGGCGTCAGATACGCAGTATTTT
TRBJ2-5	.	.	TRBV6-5	CASSYGQYQETQYF	TGTGCCAGCAGTTATGGACAATACCAAGAGACCCAGTACTTC
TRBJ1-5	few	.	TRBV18	CASSFGGVSNQPQHF	TGTGCCAGCTCATTTGGAGGAGTTAGCAATCAGCCCCAGCATTTT
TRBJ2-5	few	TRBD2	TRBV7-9	CASSLGGGGGSQQTQYF	TGTGCCAGCAGCTTAGGCGGTGGTGGCGGGAGCCAGCAGACCCAGTACTTC
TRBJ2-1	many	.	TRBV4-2	CASSGRDTDYNEQFF	TGTGCCAGCAGCGGCCGGGACACGGACTACAATGAGCAGTTCTTC
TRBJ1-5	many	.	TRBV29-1	CSVEAATGQPQHF	TGCAGCGTTGAAGCGGCAACGGGTCAGCCCCAGCATTTT
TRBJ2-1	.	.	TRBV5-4	CASSLEAVVWNEQFF	TGTGCCAGCAGCTTGGAAGCAGTTGTTTGGAATGAGCAGTTCTTC
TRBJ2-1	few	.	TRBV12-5	CASGRGAYNEQFF	TGTGCTAGTGGGAGAGGGGCCTACAATGAGCAGTTCTTC
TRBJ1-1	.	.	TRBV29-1	CSARWGAGNTEAFF	TGCAGCGCCAGGTGGGGGGCAGGGAACACTGAAGCTTTCTTT
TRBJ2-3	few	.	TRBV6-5	CASTRQGDTDTQYF	TGTGCCAGCACTCGCCAAGGGGACACAGATACGCAGTATTTT
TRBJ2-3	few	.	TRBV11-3	CASSLDGNTDTQYF	TGTGCCAGCAGCTTAGATGGTAACACAGATACGCAGTATTTT
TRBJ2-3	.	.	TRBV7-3	CASSLSTATDTQYF	TGTGCCAGCAGCTTAAGTACAGCCACAGATACGCAGTATTTT
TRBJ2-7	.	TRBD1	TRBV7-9	CASSSDRGREQYF	TGTGCCAGCAGCTCGGACAGGGGGCGGGAGCAGTACTTC